The 17 T cell receptor beta chains presented below share a single source sample, sequenced in a study of T cells after yellow fever vaccination. MiXCR, run by TCRdb on the 5' RACE reads, gives a single entry per CDR3 protein. Of 450,000 to 650,000 distinct CDR3 sequences listed, about 13% are singletons. The sequenced sample was PBMCs, obtained on the day of the yellow fever booster vaccination. The receptors were sampled from a man aged 25-45 years who received the YFV17D yellow fever vaccine.

This clonotype was observed a few times. This chain uses TRBV6-1 with TRBJ2-1, with 11 bases identical to TRBD2. From germline, CDR1 is MNHNS and CDR2 SASEGT. CDR3 length: 16 residues. V trimming: 6 bases; J trimming: 7 bases; junction bases outside the gene matches: 11. CDR3 sequence reads: CASSHSGRVKTNEQFF. CDR3 sequence (DNA): TGTGCCAGCAGCCATAGCGGGAGGGTCAAAACGAATGAGCAGTTCTTC.

The rearrangement links TRBV12-3 or TRBV12-4 to TRBJ2-3; a weak D match, TRBD2 (5 bases). V lost 5 bases and J 0 bases, leaving 15 bases between the germline ends. CDR3 length: 16 residues. DNA for the CDR3: TGTGCCAGCAGTACCTACCCCGGAGGAAGCACAGATACGCAGTATTTT. Translating it yields CASSTYPGGSTDTQYF.

This clonotype has only a few counts. The CDR3 region is CASSYTSDTGELFF. Written as DNA, the CDR3 is TGTGCCAGCAGTTACACCTCCGACACCGGGGAGCTGTTTTTT. This chain uses TRBV6-5 with TRBJ2-2; D ambiguous. The CDR3 runs to 14 residues. V was trimmed by 2 bases and J by 3 bases, leaving 7 bases between them. Germline V gene data show CDR1 as MNHEY and CDR2 as SVGAGI.

This clonotype was observed many times. J is TRBJ2-5 and V is TRBV7-9; 9 nucleotides agree with TRBD2. V was pared by 4 bases and J by 2 bases, with 8 bases of the junction left unmatched. Germline V CDR1 and CDR2: SEHNR, FQNEAQ (reference sequence). This CDR3 region has 16 residues. In nucleotides, the CDR3 is TGTGCCAGCAGCTCCGGCCTAGCGGGACAACAAGAGACCCAGTACTTC. Protein sequence: CASSSGLAGQQETQYF.

The V and J genes are TRBV5-6 and TRBJ1-6, with a possible D match to TRBD1 (5 bases). The CDR3 loop spans 15 amino acids. From germline, CDR1 is SGHDT and CDR2 YYEEEE. V dropped 8 bases and J dropped 5 bases, with 17 bases sitting between them. The CDR3 DNA sequence: TGTGCCAGTTCATCGGGGCGCGTAGATAATTCACCCCTCCACTTT. The encoded protein is CASSSGRVDNSPLHF.

This chain joins TRBV10-3 and TRBJ1-1; D gene ambiguous. The V end lost 6 bases, the J end lost 1 base, and 15 bases lay between the germline ends. Germline V lookup: CDR1 ENHRY, CDR2 SYGVKD. The CDR3 has 15 amino acids. The CDR3 region has the DNA TGTGCCATCAGGGAGCCCGGGCTCCGGAACACTGAAGCTTTCTTT. This translates into CAIREPGLRNTEAFF.

This clonotype turned up a few times. The chain joins TRBV29-1 to TRBJ2-7, with TRBD2 matching over 9 bases. The CDR3 length is 15 residues. Germline-derived CDR1 and CDR2 are SQVTM and ANQGSEA. J gave up 1 base and V 0 bases, and 4 bases lay outside the gene matches. The CDR3 DNA reads as TGCAGCGTTGAAGAGGGAACTAGCGGGTCCTACGAGCAGTACTTC. Protein: CSVEEGTSGSYEQYF.

V gene TRBV7-2 combines with J gene TRBJ2-7; D may be TRBD2 (6 bases). The CDR3 has 14 amino acids. Germline lookup yields CDR1 SGHTA and CDR2 FQGNSA. V lost 3 bases to trimming and J lost 5 bases, with 14 bases between them. CDR3 amino acids: CASSLIGSLDEQYF. The CDR3, as DNA: TGTGCCAGCAGCTTGATCGGGAGCTTAGACGAGCAGTACTTC.

The rearrangement joins TRBV9 to TRBJ2-1; D is unresolved. In germline, CDR1 is SGDLS, CDR2 YYNGEE. Between the trimmed V and J ends, which lost 0 bases and 9 bases, there was a span of 13 bases. CDR3 length: 14 amino acids. CDR3 sequence (DNA): TGTGCCAGCAGCGTAGAGCTAGGTCGTGCTGAGCAGTTCTTC. Its protein is CASSVELGRAEQFF.

The V and J genes are TRBV7-2 and TRBJ2-3, with D uncertain. Deletions cut 5 bases from V and 5 bases from J, with 11 bases between. Germline lookup yields CDR1 SGHTA and CDR2 FQGNSA. This CDR3 comprises 13 residues. The CDR3 region is CASSPTREDTQYF. For the CDR3, the DNA is TGTGCCAGCAGCCCAACTCGAGAAGATACGCAGTATTTT. Complete variable domain (other parts from reference TRBV7-2 and TRBJ2-3): GAGVSQSPSNKVTEKGKDVELRCDPISGHTALYWYRQSLGQGLEFLIYFQGNSAPDKSGLPSDRFSAERTGGSVSTLTIQRTQQEDSAVYLCASSPTREDTQYFGPGTRLTVL.

This clonotype occurred many times. This chain uses TRBV18 with TRBJ2-5; D might be TRBD2 (5 bases). Deletions cut 8 bases from V and 5 bases from J, with 15 bases between. The CDR3 contains 13 residues. Germline assignment: CDR1 KGHSH and CDR2 LQKENI. This CDR3 reads CASSPSGRETQYF. CDR3 sequence (DNA): TGTGCCAGCAGCCCCAGCGGACGGGAGACCCAGTACTTC.

This clonotype was counted many times. This rearrangement joins TRBV12-3 or TRBV12-4 to TRBJ2-5; 10 bases fit TRBD2. The CDR3 length is 14 residues. V was pared by 9 bases and J by 6 bases, with 10 bases of the junction left unmatched. The CDR3 loop reads CASGLAGAAKTQYF. CDR3 in DNA: TGTGCCAGTGGGCTAGCGGGAGCTGCGAAGACCCAGTACTTC.

This clonotype was recorded many times. The V call is TRBV7-2, the J call TRBJ2-3; D is perhaps TRBD2 (5 bases). There are 15 residues in the CDR3. CDR1 is SGHTA, CDR2 FQGNSA, per germline. V was clipped by 5 bases and J by 4 bases, with 16 bases between them. Written as DNA, the CDR3 is TGTGCCAGCAGCCCGATGGGAGCCAGCTCAGATACGCAGTATTTT. It specifies CASSPMGASSDTQYF.

The chain is built from TRBV19 and TRBJ1-5; 8 bases are a match to TRBD1. Germline CDR1 and CDR2: LNHDA and SQIVND (reference sequence). This CDR3 spans 15 amino acids. V lost 4 bases, J lost 3 bases, and 5 bases stayed unmatched. In DNA form, the CDR3 reads TGTGCCAGTAGTACGCAGGGGGCATACAATCAGCCCCAGCATTTT. Its translation is CASSTQGAYNQPQHF.

This clonotype was counted only a few times. The V call is TRBV28, the J call TRBJ2-7; TRBD2 matches 8 bases. The CDR3 consists of 14 residues. Trimming removed 6 bases from V and 4 bases from J; junction bases left unmatched: 8. CDR1 is MDHEN and CDR2 is SYDVKM in the germline V gene. The CDR3: CASRVPSGPYEQYF. The DNA of the CDR3 is TGTGCCAGCAGAGTTCCTAGCGGGCCGTACGAGCAGTACTTC.

Only a few counts were recorded for this clonotype. The chain employs TRBV7-8 and TRBJ1-5; D remains ambiguous. Deletions cut 6 bases from V and 5 bases from J, with 20 bases between. Looked up from germline, CDR1 is SGHVS and CDR2 is FQNEAQ. The CDR3 totals 16 residues. Here the CDR3 DNA reads TGTGCCAGCAGTCATGTTGGCGGGTGGGCCGATCAGCCCCAGCATTTT. It encodes CASSHVGGWADQPQHF.

This clonotype appeared a few times. This chain connects TRBV7-9 to TRBJ1-5; possible D gene TRBD1, 5 bases. CDR3 length: 13 residues. Germline V CDR1 and CDR2: SEHNR, FQNEAQ (reference sequence). V shed 5 bases and J shed 6 bases, with 11 bases lying between them. CDR3 residues: CASSPGGGQPQHF. In DNA, the CDR3 is TGTGCCAGCAGCCCCGGGGGGGGTCAGCCCCAGCATTTT.